These 10 T cell receptor beta chains were all obtained from the same sample, sequenced in a study of human T cells and chemical hapten exposure. Unseparated into fractions, whole blood served as the source from which total RNA was extracted. TCRdb recomputed calls from the 5' RACE reads with MiXCR, one row per CDR3 protein. The sample includes about 140,000 distinct CDR3 sequences, 3.5% to 5% seen only once; the top ten take around 1.5%. Receptor source: a female donor in good health.

There are many counts of this clonotype. This sequence joins TRBV7-3 and TRBJ2-5; D is unresolved. Germline V gene lookup returns CDR1 SGHTA and CDR2 FQGTGA. The CDR3 extends over 15 amino acids. V gave up 5 bases and J gave up 2 bases, with 15 bases separating them. The DNA for the CDR3 is TGTGCCAGCAGCAAAGGTGGTAGGGATCAAGAGACCCAGTACTTC. Its protein product is CASSKGGRDQETQYF.

This clonotype has ten or more counts. This chain joins TRBV5-4 and TRBJ1-4; the D is unclear. V was clipped by 4 bases and J by 0 bases, with 13 bases between them. The CDR3 consists of 16 residues. Per the germline V gene, CDR1 is SGHNT and CDR2 is YYREEE (reference sequence). CDR3 amino acids: CASSPDGSTTNEKLFF. CDR3 sequence (DNA): TGTGCCAGCAGCCCGGACGGATCGACAACTAATGAAAAACTGTTTTTT.

This clonotype was detected a few times. The J gene is TRBJ2-7, the V gene TRBV7-2; 10 nucleotides line up with TRBD1. The germline V gene has CDR1 SGHTA and CDR2 FQGNSA. V was pared by 4 bases and J by 7 bases, with 1 base of the junction left unmatched. The CDR3 length is 12 residues. The CDR3 loop reads CASSWDRGEQYF. The CDR3, as DNA: TGTGCCAGCAGCTGGGACAGGGGAGAGCAGTACTTC.

The J gene is TRBJ2-5, the V gene TRBV28, with TRBD2 matching over 7 bases. CDR3 size: 18 residues. V was pared by 5 bases and J by 13 bases, with 28 bases of the junction left unmatched. Per the germline V gene, CDR1 is MDHEN and CDR2 is SYDVKM. CDR3 region: CASSDPWSRGILARYRYF. The CDR3 nucleotides are TGTGCCAGCAGTGATCCCTGGTCGCGGGGGATCCTGGCACGCTACCGGTACTTC.

This clonotype was found many times. The genes are TRBV7-2 and TRBJ2-5; D might be TRBD2 (7 bases). Germline CDR1 SGHTA, CDR2 FQGNSA. The CDR3 loop spans 15 amino acids. V lost 5 bases and J 1 base, leaving 14 bases between the germline ends. The CDR3 reads CASSAAGAIQETQYF. The CDR3 bases are TGTGCCAGCAGCGCTGCGGGGGCTATCCAAGAGACCCAGTACTTC.

This clonotype has ten or more counts. This chain uses TRBV9 with TRBJ2-3; possible D gene TRBD2, 6 bases. There are 15 residues in the CDR3. Germline V CDR1 and CDR2: SGDLS, YYNGEE. Trimming left V 1 base short and J 3 bases short, with 12 bases between. The CDR3 loop is CASSVSGGATDTQYF. The CDR3 DNA reads TGTGCCAGCAGCGTATCTGGCGGGGCGACAGATACGCAGTATTTT.

This clonotype came up a few times. This rearrangement joins TRBV29-1 to TRBJ2-5; possibly TRBD1 for D (6 bases). Germline V gives CDR1 SQVTM, CDR2 ANQGSEA. The CDR3 has 14 residues. V lost 0 bases and J lost 1, with 9 bases in between. In DNA form, the CDR3 reads TGCAGCGTTGAAGAGGGGACACCCCAAGAGACCCAGTACTTC. Its protein product is CSVEEGTPQETQYF.

This clonotype was picked up many times. The rearrangement uses TRBV5-5 and TRBJ1-3; D gene ambiguous. V was pared by 6 bases and J by 0 bases, with 19 bases between. Germline V CDR1 and CDR2: SGHKS, YYEKEE (reference sequence). The CDR3 loop spans 17 amino acids. The CDR3 is CASTNPIGGNSGNTIYF. The DNA for the CDR3 is TGTGCCAGCACCAACCCAATTGGCGGAAACTCTGGAAACACCATATATTTT.

This clonotype has a count of ten or more. The rearrangement joins TRBV19 to TRBJ2-1; 9 bases align to TRBD2. The CDR3 has 14 amino acids. Trimming removed 4 bases from V and 9 bases from J; junction bases left unmatched: 7. Germline V CDR1 and CDR2: LNHDA, SQIVND (reference sequence). CDR3 in amino acids: CASSSQAGGPEQFF. The CDR3 DNA reads as TGTGCCAGTAGTAGTCAGGCGGGGGGGCCTGAGCAGTTCTTC.

The sample holds many counts of this clonotype. CDR3 DNA sequence: TGTGCCAGCAGCTTGGCCGTCGCGCAGGCAGCCGGAAACACCATATATTTT. This sequence encodes CASSLAVAQAAGNTIYF. The chain combines TRBV5-6 with TRBJ1-3; D not resolved. Trimming cost V 0 bases and J 4 bases, with 17 bases left between them. This CDR3 spans 17 amino acids. Germline V gene sequence: CDR1 SGHDT, CDR2 YYEEEE.